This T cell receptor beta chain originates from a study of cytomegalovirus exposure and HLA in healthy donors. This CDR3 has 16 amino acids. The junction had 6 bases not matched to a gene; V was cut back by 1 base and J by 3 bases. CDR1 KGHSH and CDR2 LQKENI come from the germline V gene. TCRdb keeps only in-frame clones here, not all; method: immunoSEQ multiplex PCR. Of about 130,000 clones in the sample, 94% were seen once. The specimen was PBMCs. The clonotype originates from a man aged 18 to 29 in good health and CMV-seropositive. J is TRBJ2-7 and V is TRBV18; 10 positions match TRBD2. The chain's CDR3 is CASSPRASGSGYEQYF. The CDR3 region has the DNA TGTGCCAGCTCACCACGGGCTAGCGGGAGTGGCTACGAGCAGTACTTC.